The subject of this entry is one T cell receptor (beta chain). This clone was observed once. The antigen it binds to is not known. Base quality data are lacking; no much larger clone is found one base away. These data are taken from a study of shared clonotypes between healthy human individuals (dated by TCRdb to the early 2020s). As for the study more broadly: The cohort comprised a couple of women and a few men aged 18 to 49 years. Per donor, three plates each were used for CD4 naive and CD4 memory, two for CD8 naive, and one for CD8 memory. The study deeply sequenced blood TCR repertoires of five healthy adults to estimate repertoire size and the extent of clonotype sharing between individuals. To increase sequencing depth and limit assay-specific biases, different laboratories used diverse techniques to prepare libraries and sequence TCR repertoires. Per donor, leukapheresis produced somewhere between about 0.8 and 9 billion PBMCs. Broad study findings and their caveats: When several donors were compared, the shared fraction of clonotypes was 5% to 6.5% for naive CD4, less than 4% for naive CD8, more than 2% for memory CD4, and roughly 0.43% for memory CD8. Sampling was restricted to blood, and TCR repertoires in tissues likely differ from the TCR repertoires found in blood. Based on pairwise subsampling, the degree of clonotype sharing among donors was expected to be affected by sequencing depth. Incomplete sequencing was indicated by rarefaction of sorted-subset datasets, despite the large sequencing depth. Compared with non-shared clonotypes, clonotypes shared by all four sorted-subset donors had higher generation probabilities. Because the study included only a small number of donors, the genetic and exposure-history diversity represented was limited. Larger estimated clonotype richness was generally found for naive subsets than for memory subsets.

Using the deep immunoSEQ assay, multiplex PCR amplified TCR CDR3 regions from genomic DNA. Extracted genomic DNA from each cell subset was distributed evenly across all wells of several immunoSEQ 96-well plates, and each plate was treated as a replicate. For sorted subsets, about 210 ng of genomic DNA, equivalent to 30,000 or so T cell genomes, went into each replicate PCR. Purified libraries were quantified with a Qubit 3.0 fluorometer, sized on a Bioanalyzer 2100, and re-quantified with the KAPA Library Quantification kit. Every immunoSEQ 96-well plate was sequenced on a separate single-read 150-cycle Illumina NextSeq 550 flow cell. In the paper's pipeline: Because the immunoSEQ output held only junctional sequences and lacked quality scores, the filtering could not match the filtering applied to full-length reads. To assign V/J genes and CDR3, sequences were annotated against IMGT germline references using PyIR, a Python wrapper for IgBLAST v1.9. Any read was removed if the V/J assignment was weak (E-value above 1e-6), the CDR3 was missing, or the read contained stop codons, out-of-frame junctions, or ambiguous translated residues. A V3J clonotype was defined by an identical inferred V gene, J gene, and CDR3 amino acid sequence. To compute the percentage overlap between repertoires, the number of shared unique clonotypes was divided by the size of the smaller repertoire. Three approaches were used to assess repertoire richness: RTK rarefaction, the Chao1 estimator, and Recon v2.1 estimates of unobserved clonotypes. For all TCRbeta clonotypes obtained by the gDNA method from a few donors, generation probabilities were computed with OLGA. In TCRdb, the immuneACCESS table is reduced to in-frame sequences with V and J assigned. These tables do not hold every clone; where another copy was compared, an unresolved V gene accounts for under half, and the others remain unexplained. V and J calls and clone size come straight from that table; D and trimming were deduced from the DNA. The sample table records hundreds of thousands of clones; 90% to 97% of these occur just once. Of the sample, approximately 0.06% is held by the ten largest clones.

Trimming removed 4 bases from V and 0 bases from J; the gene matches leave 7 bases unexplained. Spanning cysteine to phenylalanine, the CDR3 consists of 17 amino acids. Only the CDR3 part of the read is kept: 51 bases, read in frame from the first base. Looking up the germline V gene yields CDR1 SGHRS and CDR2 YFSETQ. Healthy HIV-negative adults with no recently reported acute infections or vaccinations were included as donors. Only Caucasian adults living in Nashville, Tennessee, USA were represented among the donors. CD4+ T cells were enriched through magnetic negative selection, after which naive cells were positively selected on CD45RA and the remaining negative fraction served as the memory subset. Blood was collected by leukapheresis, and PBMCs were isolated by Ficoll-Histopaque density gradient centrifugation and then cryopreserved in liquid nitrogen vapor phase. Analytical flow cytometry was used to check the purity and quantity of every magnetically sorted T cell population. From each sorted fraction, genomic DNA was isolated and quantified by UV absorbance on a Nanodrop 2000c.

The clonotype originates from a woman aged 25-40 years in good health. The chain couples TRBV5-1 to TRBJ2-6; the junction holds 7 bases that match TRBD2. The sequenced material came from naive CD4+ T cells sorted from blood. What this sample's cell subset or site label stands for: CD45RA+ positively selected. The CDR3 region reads CASSQTSASSGANVLTF. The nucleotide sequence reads TGCGCCAGCAGCCAAACTAGCGCAAGCTCTGGGGCCAACGTCCTGACTTTC.